These 25 T cell receptor beta chains share one sample of origin, sequenced in a study of blood T cell repertoires in COVID-19. Profiled with immunoSEQ multiplex PCR; TCRdb holds only in-frame clones, not every one. The sample records 60,000 to 85,000 clones, 75% to 90% being singletons. The sequenced material came from peripheral blood. The receptor source for this set is a human donor in a cohort sampled during active COVID-19.

V is TRBV24-1 and J is TRBJ2-5; possibly TRBD1 for D (6 bases). CDR3 length: 15 amino acids. V gave up 5 bases and J gave up 0 bases, with 12 bases separating them. In germline, CDR1 is KGHDR, CDR2 SFDVKD. The CDR3 protein is CATSGTAQYQETQYF. CDR3 coding DNA: TGTGCCACCAGTGGGACAGCTCAATACCAAGAGACCCAGTACTTC.

The chain links TRBV4-1 to TRBJ2-7; 9 nucleotides line up with TRBD2. The germline V gene encodes CDR1 MGHRA and CDR2 YSYEKL. The CDR3 loop spans 17 amino acids. With V trimmed by 4 bases and J by 6 bases, 16 bases remained unmatched. This CDR3 is CASSRRSNIAGAGEQYF. CDR3 sequence (DNA): TGCGCCAGCAGCCGGAGGTCTAACATAGCGGGAGCGGGCGAGCAGTACTTC.

The rearrangement uses TRBV28 and TRBJ2-1; 10 bases match TRBD2. The length of the CDR3 is 17 residues. Germline V gene sequence: CDR1 MDHEN, CDR2 SYDVKM. The trim removed 2 bases at V and 9 bases at J, leaving 13 bases unmatched. CDR3 in amino acids: CASSLLLVASGSSEQFF. CDR3 DNA: TGTGCCAGCAGTTTACTCCTTGTGGCTAGCGGGAGTAGTGAGCAGTTCTTC.

This clone was picked up a small number of times. V is TRBV19 and J is TRBJ1-5, with D maybe TRBD1 (5 bases). Trimming cost V 8 bases and J 7 bases, with 12 bases left between them. The CDR3 is 12 residues long. CDR1 is LNHDA, CDR2 SQIVND, per germline (reference sequence). CDR3 sequence reads: CASSPRGQPQHF. Here the CDR3 DNA reads TGTGCCAGTTCACCTCGGGGGCAGCCCCAGCATTTT.

J is TRBJ2-2 and V is TRBV5-5; 9 positions match TRBD1. Germline CDR1 and CDR2: SGHKS and YYEKEE (reference sequence). CDR3 length: 16 amino acids. J gave up 6 bases and V 0 bases, and 6 bases lay outside the gene matches. In nucleotides, the CDR3 is TGTGCCAGCAGCTTGGACGGGACAGGGTTTCCCGGGGAGCTGTTTTTT. Residues: CASSLDGTGFPGELFF.

This clone was observed a handful of times. The rearrangement joins TRBV13 to TRBJ2-7; TRBD2 is a possible D gene (6 bases). The CDR3 consists of 16 residues. Deletions cut 6 bases from V and 2 bases from J, with 20 bases between. CDR1 is PRHDT, CDR2 FYEKMQ, per germline (reference sequence). CDR3 nucleotides: TGTGCCAGCAGTCGAACTGGGGGACTTATAACCTACGAGCAGTACTTC. Its protein product is CASSRTGGLITYEQYF.

The chain is built from TRBV5-1 and TRBJ2-1; 9 bases fit TRBD2. Germline lookup yields CDR1 SGHRS and CDR2 YFSETQ. The CDR3 extends over 15 amino acids. V was clipped by 3 bases and J by 8 bases; unmatched bases: 9. CDR3 region: CASSSGGGVIYEQFF. The CDR3 DNA reads TGCGCCAGCAGCTCCGGCGGGGGGGTCATCTATGAGCAGTTCTTC. Complete variable domain (other parts from reference TRBV5-1 and TRBJ2-1): KAGVTQTPRYLIKTRGQQVTLSCSPISGHRSVSWYQQTPGQGLQFLFEYFSETQRNKGNFPGRFSGRQFSNSRSEMNVSTLELGDSALYLCASSSGGGVIYEQFFGPGTRLTVL.

The rearrangement links TRBV10-3 to TRBJ2-3; 11 nucleotides line up with TRBD2. Germline lookup yields CDR1 ENHRY and CDR2 SYGVKD. Trimming removed 3 bases from V and 4 bases from J; junction bases left unmatched: 6. CDR3 length: 16 residues. CDR3 loop: CAISDEGSGRADTQYF. The CDR3 region has the DNA TGTGCCATCAGTGACGAGGGTAGCGGGAGGGCAGATACGCAGTATTTT.

The chain employs TRBV29-1 and TRBJ1-2; D unclear. Deletions cut 7 bases from V and 0 bases from J, with 15 bases between. The CDR3 sequence is 14 residues long. CDR1 is SQVTM and CDR2 is ANQGSEA in the germline V gene. The CDR3 loop reads CSAGRVASNYGYTF. In nucleotides, the CDR3 is TGCAGCGCTGGCCGGGTAGCTTCTAACTATGGCTACACCTTC.

The chain joins TRBV7-9 to TRBJ2-5; 8 positions match TRBD2. Unmatched junction bases numbered 11, after V lost 6 bases and J lost 5 bases. The CDR3 is made up of 15 amino acids. Per germline, CDR1 SEHNR and CDR2 FQNEAQ (reference sequence). CDR3 DNA: TGTGCCAGCAGTTCTAAGGGACTAGGCGACGAGACCCAGTACTTC. This codes for CASSSKGLGDETQYF.

V and J are TRBV7-9 and TRBJ2-1, with 9 bases lining up with TRBD2. The V segment lost 7 bases and the J segment 16 bases; nucleotides outside the gene matches: 17. There are 14 residues in the CDR3. Per the germline V gene, CDR1 is SEHNR and CDR2 is FQNEAQ (reference sequence). The CDR3 nucleotides read TGTGCCAGCACCCTTAGCGGGAGCCAAGCCTTAAGATTCTTC. It encodes CASTLSGSQALRFF.

In its sample, this clone was seen many times. The chain is built from TRBV6-5 and TRBJ1-5; TRBD1 might be the D (5 bases). Germline V CDR1 and CDR2: MNHEY, SVGAGI. The length of the CDR3 is 12 residues. Between the trimmed V and J ends, which lost 9 bases and 7 bases, there was a span of 13 bases. In DNA form, the CDR3 reads TGTGCCAGTCAGGGCGGGGGGCAGCCCCAGCATTTT. Amino acid sequence: CASQGGGQPQHF.

The chain joins TRBV10-3 to TRBJ2-5, with TRBD1 matching 11 bases. V gave up 0 bases and J gave up 3 bases; unmatched junction bases: 3. The CDR3 spans 16 residues. Germline-derived CDR1 and CDR2 are ENHRY and SYGVKD. CDR3 nucleotides: TGTGCCATCAGTGAGTCCGGGACAGGGGGAAAAGAGACCCAGTACTTC. Amino acids: CAISESGTGGKETQYF.

J is TRBJ2-1 and V is TRBV4-3; 7 nucleotides line up with TRBD2. CDR3 length: 17 residues. Trimming removed 0 bases from V and 2 bases from J; junction bases left unmatched: 7. CDR1 is LGHNA and CDR2 is YSLEER in the germline V gene. The CDR3 bases are TGCGCCAGCAGCCAAGATGTATGGGCGGGGGCCTACAATGAGCAGTTCTTC. Its protein is CASSQDVWAGAYNEQFF.

The CDR3 is CASSERGTYTGELFF. CDR3 nucleotides: TGTGCCAGCAGTGAAAGGGGAACTTACACCGGGGAGCTGTTTTTT. This chain uses TRBV2 with TRBJ2-2, with a possible D match to TRBD1 (5 bases). Trimming shortened V by 2 bases and J by 3 bases, and 10 bases separated the two germline ends. This CDR3 has 15 amino acids. The V gene's germline CDR1 is SNHLY and CDR2 FYNNEI.

The V call is TRBV11-3, the J call TRBJ2-2, with 7 positions matching TRBD2. The CDR3 spans 18 residues. The trim removed 5 bases at V and 4 bases at J, leaving 16 bases unmatched. The germline V gene encodes CDR1 SGHNT and CDR2 YENEEA. The chain's CDR3 is CASSVRTTSGGGTGELFF. CDR3 DNA: TGTGCCAGCAGCGTAAGAACCACCTCAGGCGGGGGCACCGGGGAGCTGTTTTTT.

The chain has TRBV6-5 and TRBJ1-2; unclear D gene. CDR1 MNHEY and CDR2 SVGAGI come from the germline V gene. The V gene lost 4 bases and the J gene lost 4 bases, with 10 bases spanning the gap. The CDR3 covers 13 residues. The CDR3 nucleotides are TGTGCCAGCAGTTCACCGGCGGGCTATGGCTACACCTTC. This gives the protein CASSSPAGYGYTF.

This clone has just one count. As DNA, the CDR3 is TGTGCCAGCAGCGTACTTGGGACAGGAGTCTATGGCTACACCTTC. Translation: CASSVLGTGVYGYTF. The V and J genes are TRBV9 and TRBJ1-2, with 8 bases aligning to TRBD1. This CDR3 has 15 residues. Germline CDR1 reads SGDLS; CDR2 reads YYNGEE. Trimming took 1 base from V and 4 from J; bases not matched to a gene: 6.

The chain carries TRBV27 and TRBJ2-4; TRBD1 aligns across 9 bases. The CDR3 length is 14 residues. In germline, CDR1 is MNHEY, CDR2 SMNVEV (reference sequence). V shed 5 bases and J 9 bases; nucleotides not matched to a gene: 8. CDR3 coding DNA: TGTGCCAGCAGTCCCGGGACAGGGATTGCCATTCAGTACTTC. Protein product: CASSPGTGIAIQYF.

The chain links TRBV19 to TRBJ1-2, with unresolved D. CDR3 length: 11 residues. V was clipped by 10 bases and J by 5 bases, with 11 bases between them. Germline V gene lookup returns CDR1 LNHDA and CDR2 SQIVND (reference sequence). Here the CDR3 reads CATRGFYGYTF. As DNA, the CDR3 is TGTGCCACCCGCGGGTTTTATGGCTACACCTTC.

The chain recombines TRBV6-5 with TRBJ1-5; TRBD1 might be the D (6 bases). The CDR3 runs to 15 residues. The germline gives CDR1 MNHEY, CDR2 SVGAGI. V dropped 5 bases and J dropped 7 bases, with 18 bases sitting between them. CDR3 DNA: TGTGCCAGCAGTCCCTTGAAGGGGGGGCACCAGCCCCAGCATTTT. Translated: CASSPLKGGHQPQHF.

The chain employs TRBV3-1 (or the pseudogene TRBV3-2) and TRBJ1-2; D is possibly TRBD1 (6 bases). The germline CDR1 and CDR2 sequences are LGHDT and YNNKEL (reference sequence). Trimming took 6 bases from V and 3 from J, leaving 14 bases between them. The CDR3 sequence is 14 residues long. In DNA form, the CDR3 reads TGTGCCAGCAGGAAGGGGGGGGTAGACTATGGCTACACCTTC. Translating it yields CASRKGGVDYGYTF.

The V and J genes are TRBV7-9 and TRBJ2-7, with D possibly TRBD1 on 5 matching bases. There are 17 residues in the CDR3. Germline assignment: CDR1 SEHNR and CDR2 FQNEAQ (reference sequence). V lost 1 base and J lost 0, with 16 bases in between. The CDR3 sequence is CASSLGGGRSSSYEQYF. CDR3 sequence (DNA): TGTGCCAGCAGCTTAGGGGGCGGCAGGTCGAGCTCCTACGAGCAGTACTTC.

This chain joins TRBV9 and TRBJ2-1, with a weak D call TRBD2 (5 bases). This CDR3 has 18 residues. V dropped 3 bases and J dropped 0 bases, with 19 bases sitting between them. The germline V gene encodes CDR1 SGDLS and CDR2 YYNGEE. CDR3 region: CASSDNQRQDYSYNEQFF. The CDR3 DNA sequence: TGTGCCAGCAGCGACAACCAGCGCCAAGACTACTCCTACAATGAGCAGTTCTTC.

This clone was observed a single time. The chain uses TRBV27 and TRBJ1-1; D gene unclear. The V gene lost 2 bases and the J gene lost 1 base, with 8 bases spanning the gap. The CDR3 has 14 residues. Germline V CDR1 and CDR2: MNHEY, SMNVEV (reference sequence). The CDR3 sequence: CASSLRAGNTEAFF. CDR3 sequence (DNA): TGTGCCAGCAGTTTAAGGGCGGGGAACACTGAAGCTTTCTTT.